These 13 T cell receptor beta chains were all obtained from the same sample, sequenced in a study of control samples from healthy donors and cancer patients. Profiling relied on immunoSEQ multiplex PCR, and the TCRdb table lists in-frame clones only, not all of them. Altogether 150,000 or so clones are present, around nine tenths being singletons, with the ten largest covering around 5.1%. The sample comprised blood. These receptors came from a man younger than 35 in good health.

This sequence joins TRBV2 and TRBJ1-1, with D unresolved. V shed 4 bases and J shed 1 base, with 10 bases lying between them. CDR1 is SNHLY, CDR2 FYNNEI, per germline. This CDR3 spans 14 amino acids. The CDR3 DNA reads TGTGCCAGCAGTGGACTGGCGGAGAACACTGAAGCTTTCTTT. Encoded protein: CASSGLAENTEAFF.

The chain joins TRBV14 to TRBJ1-1, with TRBD1 as a possible D gene (6 bases). CDR3 size: 15 residues. Germline CDR1 is SGHDN and CDR2 is FVKESK. V was shortened by 5 bases and J by 5 bases, with 18 bases between the two germline ends. CDR3 in amino acids: CASSSPTGRRTEAFF. The CDR3 nucleotides are TGTGCCAGCAGCTCCCCGACAGGCCGCAGGACTGAAGCTTTCTTT.

J is TRBJ2-7 and V is TRBV6-5, with 8 bases that match TRBD1. The germline V gene encodes CDR1 MNHEY and CDR2 SVGAGI. The V gene end was trimmed by 2 bases and the J gene end by 6 bases; junction bases not matched to a gene: 3. The CDR3 spans 13 residues. The CDR3 nucleotides read TGTGCCAGCAGTTACGGACAGGGCGGCGAGCAGTACTTC. The encoded protein is CASSYGQGGEQYF.

This clone was seen a single time. The V and J genes are TRBV5-1 and TRBJ1-1, with D hard to call. The V gene's germline CDR1 is SGHRS and CDR2 YFSETQ. Trimming took off 2 bases at V and 2 bases at J, with 10 bases between the two ends. The CDR3 totals 14 residues. The CDR3: CASSLDPFNTEAFF. The CDR3 bases are TGCGCCAGCAGCTTAGACCCATTCAACACTGAAGCTTTCTTT.

The rearrangement links TRBV10-1 to TRBJ2-1, with D unresolved. The germline gives CDR1 WNHNN, CDR2 SYGVQD (reference sequence). The V end lost 6 bases, the J end lost 0 bases, and 6 bases lay between the germline ends. This CDR3 has 13 amino acids. The CDR3 sequence is CASSPDSYNEQFF. DNA for the CDR3: TGCGCCAGCAGCCCGGACTCCTACAATGAGCAGTTCTTC.

The J gene is TRBJ2-5, the V gene TRBV30; 8 bases align to TRBD2. V gave up 4 bases and J gave up 5 bases; unmatched junction bases: 12. Germline V gene sequence: CDR1 GTSNPN, CDR2 SVGIG (reference sequence). The CDR3 covers 15 residues. The CDR3 bases are TGTGCCTGGACCCCCCCGGGGCGGGGGGCGGAGACCCAGTACTTC. It is translated as CAWTPPGRGAETQYF.

The chain employs TRBV6-5 and TRBJ2-3, with no clear D. This CDR3 is 15 amino acids long. V was trimmed by 7 bases and J by 3 bases, leaving 17 bases between them. The V gene's germline CDR1 is MNHEY and CDR2 SVGAGI. CDR3 nucleotide sequence: TGTGCCAGCAAAGATGGGGATTCGTGGACAGATACGCAGTATTTT. Encoded protein: CASKDGDSWTDTQYF.

The chain couples TRBV20-1 to TRBJ1-5, with a tentative D call TRBD1 (5 bases). This CDR3 has 20 residues. Germline CDR1 and CDR2: DFQATT and SNEGSKA (reference sequence). Trimming stripped 3 bases from V and 0 bases from J, with 27 bases between. The CDR3 DNA follows: TGCAGTGCTAGTCAGGCCTTGAGAGGGGCGGAAGGGTATAGCAATCAGCCCCAGCATTTT. Its translation: CSASQALRGAEGYSNQPQHF.

The chain has TRBV6-5 and TRBJ2-1; 7 nucleotides match TRBD2. The CDR3 contains 15 residues. Trimming removed 0 bases from V and 9 bases from J; junction bases left unmatched: 8. CDR1 and CDR2 from the germline V gene are MNHEY and SVGAGI. The CDR3 DNA reads as TGTGCCAGCAGTTACTCGAGCACTAGCGAGGGTGAGCAGTTCTTC. It specifies CASSYSSTSEGEQFF.

A remark on this clone: At the DNA level, this CDR3 is encoded by other sequences in the same sample as well. The V and J genes are TRBV7-9 and TRBJ2-1; perhaps D is TRBD1 or TRBD2 (6 bases each). Germline V CDR1 and CDR2: SEHNR, FQNEAQ (reference sequence). The CDR3 contains 14 residues. The V end was cut by 5 bases, the J end by 7 bases, with 15 bases between. The CDR3 protein is CASSQIRGQNEQFF. CDR3 nucleotide sequence: TGTGCCAGCAGCCAAATACGGGGGCAGAATGAGCAGTTCTTC.

The V call is TRBV5-6, the J call TRBJ1-1; D unresolved. V dropped 3 bases and J dropped 1 base, with 13 bases sitting between them. CDR3 size: 15 residues. From germline, CDR1 is SGHDT and CDR2 YYEEEE. The CDR3 loop is CASSSEDHWNTEAFF. The CDR3 bases are TGTGCCAGCAGCTCGGAAGATCATTGGAACACTGAAGCTTTCTTT.

The CDR3 DNA sequence: TGTGCCAGTAGTATTCGCAGGGGGTATCTACGAGAGCAGTACTTC. It specifies CASSIRRGYLREQYF. The J gene is TRBJ2-7, the V gene TRBV19; TRBD1 matches at 7 bases. The CDR3 sequence is 15 residues long. Trimming at V came to 3 bases and at J to 7 bases, leaving 12 bases not matched to a gene. The germline gives CDR1 LNHDA, CDR2 SQIVND (reference sequence).

The gene calls are TRBV7-9 and TRBJ2-1, with D tentatively TRBD2 (6 bases). The germline V and J ends were trimmed by 2 bases and 8 bases, with 16 bases remaining between them. The CDR3 length is 15 residues. CDR1 is SEHNR, CDR2 FQNEAQ, per germline (reference sequence). The CDR3 bases are TGTGCCAGCAGCTTATGGGCTAGCGATGGCGATGAGCAGTTCTTC. The encoded protein is CASSLWASDGDEQFF.